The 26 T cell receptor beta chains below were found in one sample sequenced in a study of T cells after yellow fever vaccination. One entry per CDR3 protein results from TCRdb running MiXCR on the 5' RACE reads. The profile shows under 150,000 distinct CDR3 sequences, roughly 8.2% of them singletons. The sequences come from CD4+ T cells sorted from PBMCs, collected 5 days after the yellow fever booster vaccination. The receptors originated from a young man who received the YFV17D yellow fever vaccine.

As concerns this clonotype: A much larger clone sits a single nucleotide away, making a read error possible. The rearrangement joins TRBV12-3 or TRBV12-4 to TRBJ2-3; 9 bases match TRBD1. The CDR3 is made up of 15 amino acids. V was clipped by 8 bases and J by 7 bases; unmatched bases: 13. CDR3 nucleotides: TGTGCCAGCGCGATCCCGGGACAGGGCACGAATACGCAGTATTTT. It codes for CASAIPGQGTNTQYF.

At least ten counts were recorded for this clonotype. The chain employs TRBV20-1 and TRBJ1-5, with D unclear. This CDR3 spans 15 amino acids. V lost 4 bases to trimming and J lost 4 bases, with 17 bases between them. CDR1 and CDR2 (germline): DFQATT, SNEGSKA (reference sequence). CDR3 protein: CSATPGSLGNQPQHF. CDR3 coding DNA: TGCAGTGCTACCCCCGGGTCCCTTGGGAATCAGCCCCAGCATTTT.

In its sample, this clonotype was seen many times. In DNA form, the CDR3 reads TGTGCCAGCAGCTCCTACACAGATACGCAGTATTTT. It specifies CASSSYTDTQYF. This chain connects TRBV7-2 to TRBJ2-3; D is ambiguous. V lost 4 bases and J lost 2, with 4 bases in between. Germline V lookup: CDR1 SGHTA, CDR2 FQGNSA. The CDR3 loop spans 12 amino acids.

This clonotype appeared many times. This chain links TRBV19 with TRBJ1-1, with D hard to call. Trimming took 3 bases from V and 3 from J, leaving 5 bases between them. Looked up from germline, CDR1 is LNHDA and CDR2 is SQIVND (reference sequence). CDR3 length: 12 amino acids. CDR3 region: CASSMRDTEAFF. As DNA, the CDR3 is TGTGCCAGTAGTATGCGAGACACTGAAGCTTTCTTT.

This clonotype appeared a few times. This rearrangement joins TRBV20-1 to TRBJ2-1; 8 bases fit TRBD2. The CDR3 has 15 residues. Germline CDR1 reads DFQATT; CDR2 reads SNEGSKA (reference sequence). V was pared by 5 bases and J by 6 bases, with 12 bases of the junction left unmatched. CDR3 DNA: TGCAGTGCTTCCACTGACGGGAGGGCCTCCAATGAGCAGTTCTTC. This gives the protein CSASTDGRASNEQFF.

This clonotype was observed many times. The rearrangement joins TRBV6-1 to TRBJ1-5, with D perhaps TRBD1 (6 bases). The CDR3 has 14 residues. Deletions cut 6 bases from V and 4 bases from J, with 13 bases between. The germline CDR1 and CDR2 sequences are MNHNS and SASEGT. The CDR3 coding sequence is TGTGCCAGCAGCGAATACAGGGTGAATCAGCCCCAGCATTTT. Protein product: CASSEYRVNQPQHF.

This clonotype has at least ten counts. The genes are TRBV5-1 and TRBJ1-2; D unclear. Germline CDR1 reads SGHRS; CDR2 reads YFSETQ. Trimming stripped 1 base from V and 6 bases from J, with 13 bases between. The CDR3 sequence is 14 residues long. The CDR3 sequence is CASSLPLPGNGYTF. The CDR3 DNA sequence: TGCGCCAGCAGCTTGCCATTACCAGGAAATGGCTACACCTTC.

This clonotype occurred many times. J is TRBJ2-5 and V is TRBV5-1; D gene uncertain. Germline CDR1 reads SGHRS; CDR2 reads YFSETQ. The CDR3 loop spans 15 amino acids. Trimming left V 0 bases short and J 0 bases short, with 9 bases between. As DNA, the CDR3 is TGCGCCAGCAGCTTGGGGCCTAGAAACCAAGAGACCCAGTACTTC. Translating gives CASSLGPRNQETQYF.

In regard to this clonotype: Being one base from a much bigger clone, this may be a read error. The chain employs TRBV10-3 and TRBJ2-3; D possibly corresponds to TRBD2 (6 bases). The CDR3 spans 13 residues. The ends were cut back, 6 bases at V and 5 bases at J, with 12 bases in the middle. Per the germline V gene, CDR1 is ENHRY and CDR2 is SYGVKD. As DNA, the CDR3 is TGTGCCATCAGCACTAGCCACAGAGATACGCAGTATTTT. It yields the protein CAISTSHRDTQYF.

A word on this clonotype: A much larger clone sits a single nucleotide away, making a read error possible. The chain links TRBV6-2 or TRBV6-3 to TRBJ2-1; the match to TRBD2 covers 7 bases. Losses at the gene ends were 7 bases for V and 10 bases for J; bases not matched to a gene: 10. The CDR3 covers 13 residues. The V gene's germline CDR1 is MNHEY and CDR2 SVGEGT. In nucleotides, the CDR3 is TGTGCCAGCACGAGGGGACTACATGGAGAGCAGTTCTTC. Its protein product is CASTRGLHGEQFF.

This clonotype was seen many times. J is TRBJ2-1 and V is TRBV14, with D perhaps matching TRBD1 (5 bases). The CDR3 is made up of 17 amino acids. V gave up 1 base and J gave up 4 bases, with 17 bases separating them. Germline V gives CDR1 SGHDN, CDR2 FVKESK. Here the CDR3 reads CASSQGARGALYNEQFF. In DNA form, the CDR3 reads TGTGCCAGCAGCCAAGGGGCAAGGGGCGCCCTTTACAATGAGCAGTTCTTC.

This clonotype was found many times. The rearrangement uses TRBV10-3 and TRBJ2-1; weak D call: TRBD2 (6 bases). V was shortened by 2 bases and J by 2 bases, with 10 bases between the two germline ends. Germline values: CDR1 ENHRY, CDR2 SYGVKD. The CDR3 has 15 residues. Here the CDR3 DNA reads TGTGCCATCAGTGAGGGCGGGGATACCTACAATGAGCAGTTCTTC. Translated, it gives CAISEGGDTYNEQFF.

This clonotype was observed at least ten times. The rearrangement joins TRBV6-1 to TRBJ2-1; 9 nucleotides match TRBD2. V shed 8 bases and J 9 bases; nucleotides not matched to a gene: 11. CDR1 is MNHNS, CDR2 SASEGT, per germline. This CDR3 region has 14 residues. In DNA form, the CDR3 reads TGTGCCAGCCACGGATGGCTAGCGGGGTCTGAGCAGTTCTTC. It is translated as CASHGWLAGSEQFF.

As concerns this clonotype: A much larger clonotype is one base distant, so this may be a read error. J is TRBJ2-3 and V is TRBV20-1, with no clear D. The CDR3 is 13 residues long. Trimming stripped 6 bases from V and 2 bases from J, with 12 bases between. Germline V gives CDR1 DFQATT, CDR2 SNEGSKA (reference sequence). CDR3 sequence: CSAPPANTDTQYF. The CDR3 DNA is TGCAGTGCACCACCAGCGAACACAGATACGCAGTATTTT.

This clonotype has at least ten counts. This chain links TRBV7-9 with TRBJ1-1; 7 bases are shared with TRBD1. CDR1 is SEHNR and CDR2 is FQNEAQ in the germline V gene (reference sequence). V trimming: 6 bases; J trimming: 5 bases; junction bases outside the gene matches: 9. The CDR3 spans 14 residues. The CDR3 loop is CASRTRGRATEAFF. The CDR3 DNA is TGTGCCAGCAGAACTAGGGGGCGCGCAACTGAAGCTTTCTTT.

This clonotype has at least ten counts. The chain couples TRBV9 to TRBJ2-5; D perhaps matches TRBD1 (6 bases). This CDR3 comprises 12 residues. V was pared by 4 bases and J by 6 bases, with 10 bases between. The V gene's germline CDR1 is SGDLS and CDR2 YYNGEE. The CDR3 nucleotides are TGTGCCAGCAGCCCCCAGGGGAAGACCCAGTACTTC. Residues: CASSPQGKTQYF.

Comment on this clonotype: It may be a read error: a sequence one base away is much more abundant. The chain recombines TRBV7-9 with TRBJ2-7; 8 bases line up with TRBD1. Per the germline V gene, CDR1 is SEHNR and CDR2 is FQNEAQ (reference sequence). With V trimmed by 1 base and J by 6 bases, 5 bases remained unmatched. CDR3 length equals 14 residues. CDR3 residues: CASSLGGQGLEQYF. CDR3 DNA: TGTGCCAGCAGCTTAGGAGGACAGGGCCTCGAGCAGTACTTC.

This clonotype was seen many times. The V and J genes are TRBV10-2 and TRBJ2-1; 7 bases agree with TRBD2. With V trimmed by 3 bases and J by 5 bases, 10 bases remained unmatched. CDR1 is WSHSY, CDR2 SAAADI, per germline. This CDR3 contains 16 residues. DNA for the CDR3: TGCGCCAGCAGTGAACTGTGGGAGGGCCGCGACAATGAGCAGTTCTTC. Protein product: CASSELWEGRDNEQFF.

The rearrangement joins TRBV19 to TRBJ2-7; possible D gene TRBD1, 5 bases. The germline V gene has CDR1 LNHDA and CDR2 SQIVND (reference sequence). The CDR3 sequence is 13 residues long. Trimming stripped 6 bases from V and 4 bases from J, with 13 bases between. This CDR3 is CASSLGPKYEQYF. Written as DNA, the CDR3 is TGTGCCAGTAGCTTGGGGCCAAAATACGAGCAGTACTTC.

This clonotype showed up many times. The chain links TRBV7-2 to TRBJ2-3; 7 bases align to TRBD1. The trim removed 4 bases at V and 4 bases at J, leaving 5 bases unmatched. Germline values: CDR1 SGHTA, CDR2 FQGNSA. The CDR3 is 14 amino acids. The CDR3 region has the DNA TGTGCCAGCAGCTCCCGACAGGGTCCAGATACGCAGTATTTT. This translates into CASSSRQGPDTQYF.

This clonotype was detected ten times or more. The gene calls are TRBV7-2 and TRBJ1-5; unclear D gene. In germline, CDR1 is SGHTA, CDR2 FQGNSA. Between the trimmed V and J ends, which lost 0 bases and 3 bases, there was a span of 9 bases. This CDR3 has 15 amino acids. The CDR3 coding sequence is TGTGCCAGCAGCTTAGCCGGCGCCTTCAATCAGCCCCAGCATTTT. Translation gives CASSLAGAFNQPQHF.

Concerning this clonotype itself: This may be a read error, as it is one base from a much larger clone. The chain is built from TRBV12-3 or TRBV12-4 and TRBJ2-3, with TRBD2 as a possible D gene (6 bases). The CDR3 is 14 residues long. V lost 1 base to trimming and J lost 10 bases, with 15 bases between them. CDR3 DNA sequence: TGTGCCAGCAGTTTAGACCCACTAGCTGGTTCGCAGTATTTT. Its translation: CASSLDPLAGSQYF.

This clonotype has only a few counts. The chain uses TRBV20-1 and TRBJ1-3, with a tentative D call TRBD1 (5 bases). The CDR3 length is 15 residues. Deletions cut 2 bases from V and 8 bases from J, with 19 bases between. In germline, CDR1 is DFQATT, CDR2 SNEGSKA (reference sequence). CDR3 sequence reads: CSARPVNRGVDTIYF. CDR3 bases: TGCAGTGCTAGACCCGTTAATCGGGGGGTGGACACCATATATTTT.

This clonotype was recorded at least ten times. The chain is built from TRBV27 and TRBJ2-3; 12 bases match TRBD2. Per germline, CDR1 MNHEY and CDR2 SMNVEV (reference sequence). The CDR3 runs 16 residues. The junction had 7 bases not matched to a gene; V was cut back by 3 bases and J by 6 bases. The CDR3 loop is CASSFSTSGSGDTQYF. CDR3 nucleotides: TGTGCCAGCAGTTTCTCGACTAGCGGGAGTGGTGATACGCAGTATTTT.

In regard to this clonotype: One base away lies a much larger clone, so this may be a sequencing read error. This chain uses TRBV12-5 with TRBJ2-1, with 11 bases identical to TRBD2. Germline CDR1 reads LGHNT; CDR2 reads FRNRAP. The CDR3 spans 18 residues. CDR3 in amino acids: CASALVFSLAGVVNEQFF. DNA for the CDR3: TGTGCTAGTGCTTTGGTATTCTCACTAGCGGGAGTGGTCAATGAGCAGTTCTTC.

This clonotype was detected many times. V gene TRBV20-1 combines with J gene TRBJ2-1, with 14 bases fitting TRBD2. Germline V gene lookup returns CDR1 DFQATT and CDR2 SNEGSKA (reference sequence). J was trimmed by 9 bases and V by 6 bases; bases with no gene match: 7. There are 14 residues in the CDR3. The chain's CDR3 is CSALGLAGEGEQFF. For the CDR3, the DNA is TGCAGTGCCCTGGGACTAGCGGGAGAAGGTGAGCAGTTCTTC.